Shown below are 32 T cell receptor beta chains from a single sample sequenced in a study of graft-versus-host responses after intestinal transplantation. Profiled with immunoSEQ multiplex PCR; TCRdb holds only in-frame clones, not every one. The top ten clones hold around 3.1% of a sample with approximately 1,900 clones, 65% to 90% of them seen once. Processing of graft tissue released intraepithelial and lamina propria lymphocytes. The specimen comprised ileum tissue, sampled more than 55 days after intestinal transplant. These receptor sequences come from a human patient who received an intestinal transplant, so some T cells may come from the graft donor.

The chain carries TRBV18 and TRBJ2-1; D ambiguous. Deletions cut 1 base from V and 9 bases from J, with 10 bases between. CDR3 length: 13 residues. Germline V gives CDR1 KGHSH, CDR2 LQKENI. CDR3 DNA: TGTGCCAGCTCACCACTTCAACTGGGTGAGCAGTTCTTC. This sequence encodes CASSPLQLGEQFF.

V and J are TRBV19 and TRBJ2-7; the D gene could be TRBD1 or TRBD2 (5 bases each). V gave up 3 bases and J gave up 6 bases, with 12 bases separating them. The CDR3 sequence is 13 residues long. Germline loops: CDR1 LNHDA, CDR2 SQIVND (reference sequence). CDR3 amino acids: CASSIQGEREQYF. Here the CDR3 DNA reads TGTGCCAGTAGTATCCAGGGAGAACGCGAGCAGTACTTC.

The chain couples TRBV18 to TRBJ1-4; no clear D gene. V lost 5 bases to trimming and J lost 8 bases, with 15 bases between them. CDR1 and CDR2 from the germline V gene are KGHSH and LQKENI. CDR3 length: 14 amino acids. CDR3 DNA: TGTGCCAGCTCAATCGGGCTGAGTGGGGAAAAACTGTTTTTT. It translates to CASSIGLSGEKLFF.

On this clone itself: This sample also contains other DNA sequences that code for the same CDR3. The chain couples TRBV19 to TRBJ1-5; D remains unclear. The CDR3 is 13 amino acids. CDR1 LNHDA and CDR2 SQIVND come from the germline V gene (reference sequence). Trimming cost V 9 bases and J 0 bases, with 9 bases left between them. DNA for the CDR3: TGTGCCAGCCGAGTTGATAGCAATCAGCCCCAGCATTTT. This gives the protein CASRVDSNQPQHF.

V is TRBV7-9 and J is TRBJ2-3; possible D gene TRBD1, 6 bases. Germline V lookup: CDR1 SEHNR, CDR2 FQNEAQ (reference sequence). Trimming left V 1 base short and J 1 base short, with 12 bases between. This CDR3 region has 16 residues. For the CDR3, the DNA is TGTGCCAGCAGCTTAGGTGGGGGCTACCGCACAGATACGCAGTATTTT. It yields the protein CASSLGGGYRTDTQYF.

The rearrangement joins TRBV6-5 to TRBJ1-5; possible D gene TRBD1, 5 bases. Trimming left V 2 bases short and J 4 bases short, with 9 bases between. Germline V lookup: CDR1 MNHEY, CDR2 SVGAGI. The CDR3 is 14 residues long. This CDR3 reads CASSYRQSNQPQHF. As DNA, the CDR3 is TGTGCCAGCAGTTACCGACAGTCGAATCAGCCCCAGCATTTT.

V gene TRBV5-1 combines with J gene TRBJ1-3; possibly TRBD1 for D (5 bases). The germline gives CDR1 SGHRS, CDR2 YFSETQ. Between the trimmed V and J ends, which lost 0 bases and 0 bases, there was a span of 16 bases. This CDR3 spans 18 amino acids. CDR3 amino acids: CASSLGQGGAGSGNTIYF. The CDR3 DNA follows: TGCGCCAGCAGCTTGGGACAAGGAGGGGCCGGCTCTGGAAACACCATATATTTT.

The rearrangement joins TRBV6-1 to TRBJ1-3, with 9 positions matching TRBD1. The CDR3 covers 15 residues. V dropped 6 bases and J dropped 0; count of bases not matched to a gene: 3. The V gene's germline CDR1 is MNHNS and CDR2 SASEGT. The CDR3 nucleotides read TGTGCCAGCAGCCCGACAGGGGGCTCTGGAAACACCATATATTTT. Translated, it gives CASSPTGGSGNTIYF.

CDR3 region: CASRATGISYGYTF. The CDR3 DNA reads as TGTGCCAGCAGGGCCACAGGGATTAGCTATGGCTACACCTTC. The J gene is TRBJ1-2, the V gene TRBV6-5, with D possibly being TRBD1 (6 bases). V was cut by 6 bases and J by 4 bases, with 15 bases left in between. This CDR3 comprises 14 residues. CDR1 is MNHEY and CDR2 is SVGAGI in the germline V gene.

This chain uses TRBV6-5 with TRBJ2-1; 11 nucleotides agree with TRBD2. The CDR3 loop spans 15 amino acids. The trim removed 4 bases at V and 10 bases at J, leaving 9 bases unmatched. From germline, CDR1 is MNHEY and CDR2 SVGAGI. CDR3 sequence (DNA): TGTGCCAGCAGTTTAGCGGGGGGGCCGGTCGGAGAGCAGTTCTTC. Residues: CASSLAGGPVGEQFF.

The chain employs TRBV21-1 and TRBJ1-2. TRBV21-1 is reported as a pseudogene. The CDR3 length is 17 residues. CDR3 in DNA: TGTGCCAGCAGTGAAAGTCTCATTCGGAACGTCGACTATGGCTACACCTTC. This gives the protein CASSESLIRNVDYGYTF.

As for this clone: Mismatch with germline at one junction end may stem from a read error. The V and J genes are TRBV5-1 and TRBJ2-2; 15 positions match TRBD2. Germline assignment: CDR1 SGHRS and CDR2 YFSETQ. The CDR3 spans 19 residues. CDR3 in amino acids: CASSEARTSGGAPPRGAVF. DNA for the CDR3: TGCGCCAGCAGCGAGGCACGGACTAGCGGGGGGGCCCCTCCCCGGGGAGCTGTTTTT.

The rearrangement joins TRBV5-5 to TRBJ1-1; no clear D. Germline V CDR1 and CDR2: SGHKS, YYEKEE (reference sequence). Deletions cut 5 bases from V and 0 bases from J, with 8 bases between. CDR3 length equals 13 residues. The CDR3 loop is CASRRTVNTEAFF. The CDR3 bases are TGTGCCAGCAGGCGGACGGTGAACACTGAAGCTTTCTTT.

This clone came up a few times. This chain links TRBV6-5 with TRBJ2-1; perhaps TRBD1 as D (5 bases). CDR3 length: 13 amino acids. Germline V gene lookup returns CDR1 MNHEY and CDR2 SVGAGI. The ends were cut back, 9 bases at V and 9 bases at J, with 18 bases in the middle. The DNA for the CDR3 is TGTGCCAGTTCCTTCGGCAGGGCCAGTGAGCAGTTCTTC. It yields the protein CASSFGRASEQFF.

With regard to this clone: Other DNA sequences within the sample encode an identical CDR3. This chain links TRBV27 with TRBJ2-7, with D perhaps assigned TRBD1 or TRBD2 (6 bases each). V gave up 3 bases and J gave up 2 bases, with 11 bases separating them. This CDR3 has 14 amino acids. Looked up from germline, CDR1 is MNHEY and CDR2 is SMNVEV (reference sequence). CDR3 coding DNA: TGTGCCAGCAGTTTGAGGGGGGCCGCCTACGAGCAGTACTTC. This sequence encodes CASSLRGAAYEQYF.

The gene calls are TRBV13 and TRBJ2-6; tentatively, D is TRBD2 (6 bases). CDR3 length: 19 residues. Trimming pared 5 bases from V and 2 bases from J, leaving 22 bases between. CDR1 is PRHDT and CDR2 is FYEKMQ in the germline V gene (reference sequence). The DNA of the CDR3 is TGTGCCAGCAGCCAAGCCGGGACTTCCGGTTTCGCTGGGGCCAACGTCCTGACTTTC. This codes for CASSQAGTSGFAGANVLTF.

This chain links TRBV5-6 with TRBJ2-1; D remains unclear. V was clipped by 3 bases and J by 1 base, with 11 bases between them. Germline V gene lookup returns CDR1 SGHDT and CDR2 YYEEEE. The CDR3 sequence is 15 residues long. CDR3 in amino acids: CASSSQVASYNEQFF. The CDR3 DNA reads as TGTGCCAGCAGCTCCCAGGTGGCATCCTACAATGAGCAGTTCTTC.

Turning to this clone: Within the sample, other DNA sequences also encode this same CDR3. The chain uses TRBV6-5 and TRBJ2-1, with TRBD2 identical over 11 bases. The J segment lost 5 bases and the V segment lost 4 bases, leaving 4 bases of the junction unmatched. This CDR3 has 15 residues. Looked up from germline, CDR1 is MNHEY and CDR2 is SVGAGI. The CDR3 spells CASSLAGGPNNEQFF. The CDR3 bases are TGTGCCAGCAGTTTAGCGGGGGGGCCGAACAATGAGCAGTTCTTC.

This chain connects TRBV4-1 to TRBJ1-2; 10 bases align to TRBD1. V lost 4 bases, J lost 2 bases, and 10 bases stayed unmatched. This CDR3 has 17 amino acids. The germline CDR1 and CDR2 sequences are MGHRA and YSYEKL. This CDR3 reads CASSPVFWTGGNYGYTF. In DNA form, the CDR3 reads TGCGCCAGCAGCCCCGTATTCTGGACAGGGGGAAACTATGGCTACACCTTC.

J is TRBJ1-1 and V is TRBV9, with D perhaps matching TRBD1 (6 bases). The CDR3 covers 13 residues. The germline gives CDR1 SGDLS, CDR2 YYNGEE. V was cut by 3 bases and J by 4 bases, with 10 bases left in between. CDR3 amino acids: CASSGGHLTEAFF. CDR3 DNA sequence: TGTGCCAGCAGCGGGGGACACCTCACTGAAGCTTTCTTT.

V is TRBV9 and J is TRBJ2-1; 9 nucleotides agree with TRBD2. This CDR3 contains 16 residues. Trimming removed 0 bases from V and 9 bases from J; junction bases left unmatched: 10. Germline CDR1 and CDR2: SGDLS and YYNGEE. CDR3 nucleotide sequence: TGTGCCAGCAGCGTAGTTGGCGGGGGGGCCGTGGGTGAGCAGTTCTTC. Its protein is CASSVVGGGAVGEQFF.

V usage is TRBV6-1 and J usage is TRBJ2-7; D assignment may be TRBD1 or TRBD2 (5 bases each). The CDR3 runs 13 residues. The V end lost 6 bases, the J end lost 6 bases, and 15 bases lay between the germline ends. The germline CDR1 and CDR2 sequences are MNHNS and SASEGT. In DNA, the CDR3 is TGTGCCAGCAGGGCCGGGACGGCGGCCGAGCAGTACTTC. Translation: CASRAGTAAEQYF.

The chain joins TRBV28 to TRBJ1-2; possibly TRBD1 for D (6 bases). The ends were cut back, 2 bases at V and 1 base at J, with 14 bases in the middle. CDR1 MDHEN and CDR2 SYDVKM come from the germline V gene. The CDR3 contains 16 residues. CDR3 coding DNA: TGTGCCAGCAGTTTAATGGTGGGCAGGGGTAACTATGGCTACACCTTC. Translation gives CASSLMVGRGNYGYTF.

The chain couples TRBV15 to TRBJ2-3; tentative D call: TRBD1 (6 bases). The V gene lost 2 bases and the J gene lost 4 bases, with 19 bases spanning the gap. This CDR3 is 17 amino acids long. The germline V gene encodes CDR1 LNHNV and CDR2 YYDKDF (reference sequence). The CDR3 here is CATSRNRVPRLADTQYF. The CDR3 bases are TGTGCCACCAGCAGAAACAGGGTCCCTCGGTTAGCAGATACGCAGTATTTT.

V usage is TRBV2 and J usage is TRBJ1-6; 8 bases match TRBD1. With V trimmed by 0 bases and J by 8 bases, 6 bases remained unmatched. The CDR3 sequence is 16 residues long. Germline assignment: CDR1 SNHLY and CDR2 FYNNEI. The CDR3 sequence is CASSEAPTGVYSPLHF. In DNA, the CDR3 is TGTGCCAGCAGTGAAGCTCCGACAGGGGTTTATTCACCCCTCCACTTT.

This clone has just one count. V and J are TRBV4-1 and TRBJ1-1; D is undetermined. Germline V gene sequence: CDR1 MGHRA, CDR2 YSYEKL. The CDR3 consists of 15 residues. V was shortened by 4 bases and J by 8 bases, with 20 bases between the two germline ends. The CDR3 coding sequence is TGCGCCAGCAGCCCGCACCTACAGTTTACTTCCGAAGCTTTCTTT. The encoded protein is CASSPHLQFTSEAFF.

The chain links TRBV2 to TRBJ2-3; D is ambiguous. V was shortened by 3 bases and J by 0 bases, with 7 bases between the two germline ends. Per germline, CDR1 SNHLY and CDR2 FYNNEI. This CDR3 contains 14 residues. CDR3 region: CASSEAVSTDTQYF. Here the CDR3 DNA reads TGTGCCAGCAGTGAGGCAGTGAGCACAGATACGCAGTATTTT.

The chain employs TRBV27 and TRBJ2-7; weak D call: TRBD2 (5 bases). The CDR3 is 14 residues long. V was trimmed by 0 bases and J by 2 bases, leaving 8 bases between them. In germline, CDR1 is MNHEY, CDR2 SMNVEV (reference sequence). This CDR3 is CASSLSRDTYEQYF. CDR3 sequence (DNA): TGTGCCAGCAGTTTATCTCGGGATACCTACGAGCAGTACTTC.

The chain is built from TRBV28 and TRBJ2-7; D is undetermined. This CDR3 is 14 amino acids long. The germline V and J ends were trimmed by 5 bases and 1 base, with 12 bases remaining between them. Germline CDR1 MDHEN, CDR2 SYDVKM. The chain's CDR3 is CASSRVAISYEQYF. For the CDR3, the DNA is TGTGCCAGCAGTCGGGTGGCAATTTCCTACGAGCAGTACTTC. The variable domain in full, with the rest retrieved from reference TRBV28 and TRBJ2-7, is DVKVTQSSRYLVKRTGEKVFLECVQDMDHENMFWYRQDPGLGLRLIYFSYDVKMKEKGDIPEGYSVSREKKERFSLILESASTNQTSMYLCASSRVAISYEQYFGPGTRLTVT.

This clone was recorded once. The chain links TRBV5-1 to TRBJ1-1, with TRBD1 identical over 7 bases. The V gene end was trimmed by 4 bases and the J gene end by 1 base; junction bases not matched to a gene: 10. The CDR3 runs 16 residues. From germline, CDR1 is SGHRS and CDR2 YFSETQ. CDR3 DNA: TGCGCCAGCAGCCTGGGACAGACCTCTTCGAACACTGAAGCTTTCTTT. Encoded protein: CASSLGQTSSNTEAFF.

The chain carries TRBV7-9 and TRBJ2-1, with 8 bases aligning to TRBD1. Germline CDR1 and CDR2: SEHNR and FQNEAQ (reference sequence). V was clipped by 5 bases and J by 8 bases; unmatched bases: 11. The CDR3 extends over 15 amino acids. In DNA form, the CDR3 reads TGTGCCAGCAGCCCCCCCAGACAGGGGACCCATGAGCAGTTCTTC. This codes for CASSPPRQGTHEQFF.

CDR3 nucleotides: TGTGCCAGCAGTGATAGGGAATATGTTCACGGGGAGCTGTTTTTT. Translation: CASSDREYVHGELFF. The chain employs TRBV2 and TRBJ2-2; unclear D gene. Between the trimmed V and J ends, which lost 3 bases and 7 bases, there was a span of 15 bases. CDR1 is SNHLY, CDR2 FYNNEI, per germline. This CDR3 has 15 residues.